The 28 T cell receptor beta chains below come from one sample, sequenced in a study of blood T cell repertoires in COVID-19. The protocol was immunoSEQ multiplex PCR, while the TCRdb copy is restricted to in-frame clones and leaves out a portion. The repertoire includes 200,000 or so clones, almost 80% of them detected once, and roughly a sixth sits in the top ten. The sequenced sample was peripheral blood. Receptor source: a man between 60 and 75 years old with active or convalescent COVID-19.

The V call is TRBV6-2 or TRBV6-3, the J call TRBJ2-3; a weak D match, TRBD1 (5 bases). Germline V gene lookup returns CDR1 MNHEY and CDR2 SVGEGT. This CDR3 region has 16 residues. V gave up 1 base and J gave up 2 bases, with 13 bases separating them. CDR3 nucleotides: TGTGCCAGCAGTTACTTCAAGGGGCTTGTCACAGATACGCAGTATTTT. Translation: CASSYFKGLVTDTQYF.

The CDR3 spells CSHRRLFEQFF. In nucleotides, the CDR3 is TGCAGCCACAGGCGCCTGTTTGAGCAGTTCTTC. The chain carries TRBV29-1 and TRBJ2-1; perhaps TRBD1 as D (5 bases). V was shortened by 8 bases and J by 9 bases, with 14 bases between the two germline ends. The germline gives CDR1 SQVTM, CDR2 ANQGSEA. The CDR3 is 11 amino acids.

This clone has a single count. The chain links TRBV5-1 to TRBJ2-5; 9 positions match TRBD1. Germline V gives CDR1 SGHRS, CDR2 YFSETQ. The CDR3 is 14 residues long. The V gene end was trimmed by 0 bases and the J gene end by 4 bases; junction bases not matched to a gene: 1. The CDR3 region has the DNA TGCGCCAGCAGCTTGGGGACAGGGGTAGAGACCCAGTACTTC. Translation: CASSLGTGVETQYF.

This chain joins TRBV27 and TRBJ1-2; 7 bases match TRBD1. V lost 6 bases, J lost 5 bases, and 6 bases stayed unmatched. The germline V gene has CDR1 MNHEY and CDR2 SMNVEV (reference sequence). CDR3 length: 13 amino acids. The CDR3 protein is CASSPDRRYGYTF. For the CDR3, the DNA is TGTGCCAGCAGCCCGGACAGGAGGTATGGCTACACCTTC.

The chain uses TRBV28 and TRBJ1-1; 7 nucleotides agree with TRBD1. Germline values: CDR1 MDHEN, CDR2 SYDVKM. CDR3 size: 10 residues. With V trimmed by 10 bases and J by 8 bases, 4 bases remained unmatched. As DNA, the CDR3 is TGTGCCACCCTCAGGGGGGAAGCTTTCTTT. Translating it yields CATLRGEAFF.

The chain links TRBV10-3 to TRBJ2-3; 10 bases match TRBD1. Germline CDR1 ENHRY, CDR2 SYGVKD. CDR3 length: 15 residues. The J segment lost 2 bases and the V segment lost 5 bases, leaving 4 bases of the junction unmatched. DNA for the CDR3: TGTGCCATCAGTACCGGGACAGGGGACACAGATACGCAGTATTTT. Translating gives CAISTGTGDTDTQYF.

The rearrangement links TRBV4-2 to TRBJ2-7; a weak D match, TRBD1 (5 bases). Germline V gives CDR1 LGHNA, CDR2 YNFKEQ. V was pared by 0 bases and J by 6 bases, with 12 bases between. CDR3 length: 14 amino acids. CDR3 nucleotide sequence: TGTGCCAGCAGCCAAGAGAGTGCAGGGCGCGAGCAGTACTTC. Protein product: CASSQESAGREQYF.

This clone was picked up one time. The chain carries TRBV5-6 and TRBJ1-6, with D unresolved. With 4 bases removed from V and 5 bases from J, the gap between germline ends came to 16 bases. This CDR3 region has 16 residues. Germline V gives CDR1 SGHDT, CDR2 YYEEEE. This CDR3 reads CASSQYATPNNSPLHF. DNA of the CDR3: TGTGCCAGCAGCCAATATGCCACTCCTAATAATTCACCCCTCCACTTT.

Notes on this clone: The junction shows a germline mismatch at one end, possibly a read error. The J gene is TRBJ1-1, the V gene TRBV7-3; possible D gene TRBD1, 6 bases. Per germline, CDR1 SGHTA and CDR2 FQGTGA. The CDR3 runs to 15 residues. CDR3 residues: CASTDWKTGNPEAFF. The CDR3 coding sequence is TGTGCCAGCACTGATTGGAAAACAGGGAACCCTGAAGCTTTCTTT.

The rearrangement joins TRBV9 to TRBJ1-2, with TRBD1 matching 11 bases. V shed 2 bases and J 7 bases; nucleotides not matched to a gene: 7. Germline CDR1 reads SGDLS; CDR2 reads YYNGEE. The CDR3 length is 15 residues. In nucleotides, the CDR3 is TGTGCCAGCAGCGTTGGTGGGACAGGGGGTTTTGGCTACACCTTC. Its translation: CASSVGGTGGFGYTF.

This clone was seen more than once but under ten times. The CDR3 protein is CASSDGTGGYEQYF. Written as DNA, the CDR3 is TGTGCCAGCAGCGATGGGACAGGGGGCTACGAGCAGTACTTC. This rearrangement joins TRBV11-1 to TRBJ2-7; TRBD1 aligns across 11 bases. From germline, CDR1 is SGHAT and CDR2 FQDESV (reference sequence). The CDR3 is 14 amino acids. V lost 5 bases and J lost 3; bases outside the gene matches: 3.

V and J are TRBV7-2 and TRBJ2-1; 10 positions match TRBD2. The V and J ends lost 3 bases and 9 bases, in that order; junction bases with no gene match: 5. The CDR3 consists of 14 residues. The germline V gene has CDR1 SGHTA and CDR2 FQGNSA. In nucleotides, the CDR3 is TGTGCCAGCAGCTTCCTAGCGGGAGTCGGTGAGCAGTTCTTC. Protein sequence: CASSFLAGVGEQFF.

This chain joins TRBV4-3 and TRBJ2-7; 7 bases fit TRBD2. CDR3 size: 16 residues. Germline V CDR1 and CDR2: LGHNA, YSLEER. The V segment lost 1 base and the J segment 1 base; nucleotides outside the gene matches: 7. The CDR3 sequence: CASSQGRAGPSYEQYF. In DNA, the CDR3 is TGCGCCAGCAGCCAAGGGCGAGCGGGGCCGTCCTACGAGCAGTACTTC.

The CDR3 nucleotides read TGTGCCAGCAGTGGGACCGGGAGGGGGGGACTTAACTATGGCTACACCTTC. This codes for CASSGTGRGGLNYGYTF. The chain uses TRBV25-1 and TRBJ1-2; the D gene is possibly TRBD1 (6 bases). The CDR3 sequence is 17 residues long. V was shortened by 4 bases and J by 1 base, with 19 bases between the two germline ends. Germline loops: CDR1 MGHDK, CDR2 SYGVNS.

The V gene is TRBV7-8, the J gene TRBJ1-5; possibly TRBD1 for D (5 bases). The CDR3 is 13 amino acids. Per the germline V gene, CDR1 is SGHVS and CDR2 is FQNEAQ. The ends were cut back, 5 bases at V and 4 bases at J, with 9 bases in the middle. CDR3 coding DNA: TGTGCCAGCAGCGTTGACAGAAATCAGCCCCAGCATTTT. Protein: CASSVDRNQPQHF.

V and J are TRBV4-1 and TRBJ1-4, with a weak D call TRBD1 (5 bases). The length of the CDR3 is 13 residues. Per germline, CDR1 MGHRA and CDR2 YSYEKL. Between the trimmed V and J ends, which lost 4 bases and 6 bases, there was a span of 9 bases. CDR3 protein: CASSPQVDEKLFF. The CDR3 DNA reads as TGCGCCAGCAGCCCACAGGTTGATGAAAAACTGTTTTTT.

V gene TRBV6-6 combines with J gene TRBJ2-7; 8 bases align to TRBD2. The V gene end was trimmed by 5 bases and the J gene end by 0 bases; junction bases not matched to a gene: 18. Germline CDR1 is MNHNY and CDR2 is SVGAGI (reference sequence). This CDR3 is built from 19 residues. The CDR3 coding sequence is TGTGCCAGCAGTCGGGGGGGAGGGAGAGTAGGGGGAATCTCCTACGAGCAGTACTTC. Residues: CASSRGGGRVGGISYEQYF.

This clone has a handful of counts. The gene calls are TRBV9 and TRBJ1-1; a possible D gene is TRBD1 (5 bases). The CDR3 is made up of 13 amino acids. Trimming shortened V by 6 bases and J by 4 bases, and 13 bases separated the two germline ends. Germline CDR1 is SGDLS and CDR2 is YYNGEE. The CDR3 DNA follows: TGTGCCAGCACCCCGGGGGAGGGCACTGAAGCTTTCTTT. This codes for CASTPGEGTEAFF.

The chain combines TRBV27 with TRBJ2-5, with 8 bases fitting TRBD1. J was trimmed by 0 bases and V by 6 bases; bases with no gene match: 9. The CDR3 length is 16 residues. The germline gives CDR1 MNHEY, CDR2 SMNVEV (reference sequence). CDR3 in DNA: TGTGCCAGCAGGTTAGGGGGACAGGTGTACCAAGAGACCCAGTACTTC. Translating it yields CASRLGGQVYQETQYF.

This chain uses TRBV28 with TRBJ1-1; 7 bases match TRBD1. The germline V gene encodes CDR1 MDHEN and CDR2 SYDVKM. The CDR3 is made up of 12 amino acids. V gave up 5 bases and J gave up 10 bases; unmatched junction bases: 7. Here the CDR3 reads CASSPLQGTAFF. The CDR3 DNA reads TGTGCCAGCAGTCCGCTACAGGGGACAGCTTTCTTT. Looking up the rest from reference TRBV28 and TRBJ1-1 gives the full variable domain: DVKVTQSSRYLVKRTGEKVFLECVQDMDHENMFWYRQDPGLGLRLIYFSYDVKMKEKGDIPEGYSVSREKKERFSLILESASTNQTSMYLCASSPLQGTAFFGQGTRLTVV.

The V and J genes are TRBV7-3 and TRBJ2-1; a possible D gene is TRBD2 (6 bases). Germline CDR1 reads SGHTA; CDR2 reads FQGTGA. V was cut by 0 bases and J by 5 bases, with 8 bases left in between. This CDR3 is 14 amino acids long. Here the CDR3 DNA reads TGTGCCAGCAGCTTAACGGGAGGAGACAATGAGCAGTTCTTC. Translation: CASSLTGGDNEQFF.

V usage is TRBV24-1 and J usage is TRBJ2-3, with TRBD1 identical over 8 bases. This CDR3 has 13 amino acids. The junction had 7 bases not matched to a gene; V was cut back by 5 bases and J by 10 bases. Germline V gene lookup returns CDR1 KGHDR and CDR2 SFDVKD. CDR3 in DNA: TGTGCCACCAGTGCCCCGGACAGGGCTGCGCAGTATTTT. Translation gives CATSAPDRAAQYF.

This clone was counted a single time. The chain is built from TRBV5-6 and TRBJ2-3, with D unresolved. The CDR3 runs to 16 residues. Per the germline V gene, CDR1 is SGHDT and CDR2 is YYEEEE. V lost 2 bases, J lost 3 bases, and 16 bases lay in between. In DNA, the CDR3 is TGTGCCAGCAGCTTAGACCAGTGGGCCTTAACAGATACGCAGTATTTT. It codes for CASSLDQWALTDTQYF.

The chain couples TRBV15 to TRBJ1-1; D is unresolved. CDR1 is LNHNV and CDR2 is YYDKDF in the germline V gene (reference sequence). This CDR3 has 12 amino acids. Trimming stripped 5 bases from V and 1 base from J, with 5 bases between. CDR3 protein: CATSPENTEAFF. CDR3 sequence (DNA): TGTGCCACCAGCCCAGAGAACACTGAAGCTTTCTTT.

This clone has more than one count but fewer than ten. The V and J genes are TRBV29-1 and TRBJ1-1, with 9 bases aligning to TRBD1. CDR3 length: 13 amino acids. CDR1 and CDR2 from the germline V gene are SQVTM and ANQGSEA. J gave up 7 bases and V 6 bases, and 9 bases lay outside the gene matches. The CDR3 coding sequence is TGCAGCGTCGGAACAGGGGGCCTGGGTGAAGCTTTCTTT. Translating gives CSVGTGGLGEAFF.

The rearrangement uses TRBV7-3 and TRBJ2-7; 7 positions agree with TRBD2. CDR3 length: 16 amino acids. Per germline, CDR1 SGHTA and CDR2 FQGTGA. Losses at the gene ends were 1 base for V and 3 bases for J; bases not matched to a gene: 9. The CDR3 protein is CASSLIRASGFYEQYF. Written as DNA, the CDR3 is TGTGCCAGCAGCTTAATTCGGGCTAGCGGTTTCTACGAGCAGTACTTC.

The V and J genes are TRBV19 and TRBJ2-1; 8 nucleotides line up with TRBD1. The CDR3 loop spans 15 amino acids. The ends lost 7 bases at V and 2 bases at J; junction bases unmatched: 7. Germline assignment: CDR1 LNHDA and CDR2 SQIVND (reference sequence). The CDR3 loop is CASTRDRQAYNEQFF. CDR3 sequence (DNA): TGTGCCAGTACACGGGACAGGCAAGCCTACAATGAGCAGTTCTTC.

The rearrangement joins TRBV2 to TRBJ2-1, with D unclear. The CDR3 contains 12 residues. Trimming pared 5 bases from V and 7 bases from J, leaving 9 bases between. Germline CDR1 reads SNHLY; CDR2 reads FYNNEI. CDR3 DNA: TGTGCCAGCAGTAAGAATAGAAATGAGCAGTTCTTC. It encodes CASSKNRNEQFF.